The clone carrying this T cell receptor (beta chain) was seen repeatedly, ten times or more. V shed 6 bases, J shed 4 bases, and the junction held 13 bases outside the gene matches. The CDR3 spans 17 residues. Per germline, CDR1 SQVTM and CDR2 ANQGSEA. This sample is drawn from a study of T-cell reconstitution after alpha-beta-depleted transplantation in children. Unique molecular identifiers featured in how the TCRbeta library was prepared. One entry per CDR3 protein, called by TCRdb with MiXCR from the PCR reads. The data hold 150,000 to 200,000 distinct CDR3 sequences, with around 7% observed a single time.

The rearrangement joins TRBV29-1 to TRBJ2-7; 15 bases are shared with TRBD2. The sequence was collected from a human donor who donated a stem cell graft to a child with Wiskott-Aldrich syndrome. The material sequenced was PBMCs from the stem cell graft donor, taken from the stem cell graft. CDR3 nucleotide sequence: TGCAGCGTAACCCCGGGACTAGCGGGAGGTGGCTTGTACGAGCAGTACTTC. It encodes CSVTPGLAGGGLYEQYF.